This T cell receptor beta chain is from a study of blood T cells in healthy people across ages. Study-wide results and caveats: A roughly linear fall in TCR beta diversity per million T cells was seen with increasing age. Naive T cell percentage strongly correlated with TCR beta diversity.

As regards this clonotype: Antigen specificity is unknown.

The CDR3 length is 13 residues. V was clipped by 2 bases and J by 1 base, with 3 bases between them. Germline V CDR1 and CDR2: MDHEN, SYDVKM. A second PCR of about 6 to 11 cycles used a sample-barcoded 5' primer and a J-beta primer mix. Each sample yielded at least 3 million CDR3-containing paired-end reads. One entry per CDR3 protein results from TCRdb running MiXCR on the 5' RACE reads. The sample consists of over 600,000 distinct CDR3 sequences, 46% of them appearing once. The sequenced sample consisted of blood. This TCR came from a man at least 80 years old in good health. The chain uses TRBV28 and TRBJ2-4; D remains unclear. The CDR3 here is CASSLVAKNIQYF. The CDR3 DNA follows: TGTGCCAGCAGTTTAGTGGCCAAAAACATTCAGTACTTC.